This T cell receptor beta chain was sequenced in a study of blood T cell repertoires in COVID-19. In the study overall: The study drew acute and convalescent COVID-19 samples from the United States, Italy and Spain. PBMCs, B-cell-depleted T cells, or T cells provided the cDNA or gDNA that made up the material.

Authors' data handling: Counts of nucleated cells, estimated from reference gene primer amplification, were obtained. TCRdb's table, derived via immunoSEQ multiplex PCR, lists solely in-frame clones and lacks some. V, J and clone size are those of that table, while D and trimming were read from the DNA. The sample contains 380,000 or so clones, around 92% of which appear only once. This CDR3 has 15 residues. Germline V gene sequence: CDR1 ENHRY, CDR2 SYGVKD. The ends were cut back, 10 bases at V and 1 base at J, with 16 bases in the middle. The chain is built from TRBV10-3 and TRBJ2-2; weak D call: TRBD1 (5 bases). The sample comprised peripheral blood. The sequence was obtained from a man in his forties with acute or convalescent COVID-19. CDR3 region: CATLGVMVNTGELFF. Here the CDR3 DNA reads TGTGCCACCCTAGGGGTAATGGTGAACACCGGGGAGCTGTTTTTT.